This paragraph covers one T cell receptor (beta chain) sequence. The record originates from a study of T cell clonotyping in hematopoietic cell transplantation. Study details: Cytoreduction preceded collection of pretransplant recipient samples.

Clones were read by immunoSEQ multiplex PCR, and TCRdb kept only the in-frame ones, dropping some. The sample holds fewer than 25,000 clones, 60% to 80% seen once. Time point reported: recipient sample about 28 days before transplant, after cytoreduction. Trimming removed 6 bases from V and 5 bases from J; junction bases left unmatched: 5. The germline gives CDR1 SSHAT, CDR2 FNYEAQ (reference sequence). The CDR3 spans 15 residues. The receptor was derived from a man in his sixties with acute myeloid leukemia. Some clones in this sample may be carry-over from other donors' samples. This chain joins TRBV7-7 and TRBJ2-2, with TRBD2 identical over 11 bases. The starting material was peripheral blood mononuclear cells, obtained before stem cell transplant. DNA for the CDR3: TGTGCCAGCAGTCGCTCTAGCGGGGGGACCGGGGAGCTGTTTTTT. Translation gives CASSRSSGGTGELFF. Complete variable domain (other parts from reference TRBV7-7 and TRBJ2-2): GAGVSQSPRYKVTKRGQDVTLRCDPISSHATLYWYQQALGQGPEFLTYFNYEAQPDKSGLPSDRFSAERPEGSISTLTIQRTEQRDSAMYRCASSRSSGGTGELFFGEGSRLTVL.